The clone carrying this T cell receptor beta chain was recorded a few times. The sample is drawn from a study of tumor-infiltrating lymphocytes in oesophageal squamous cell carcinoma. The length of the CDR3 is 13 residues. Looked up from germline, CDR1 is SGHTA and CDR2 is FQGTGA. Each CDR3 protein is one row after TCRdb ran MiXCR on the PCR reads. The table has 8,500 to 11,000 distinct CDR3 sequences, 55% to 75% seen once; the top ten hold around 27%. V and J are TRBV7-3 and TRBJ2-7; D remains unclear. The J call is in doubt because the DNA end fits TRBJ2-5 better. The source material was esophageal tumor tissue. This TCR was sampled from a female donor with esophageal squamous cell carcinoma. The CDR3 bases are TGTGCCAGCAGCTTAACCGGCCCAGAGACCCAGTACTTC. This encodes CASSLTGPETQYF.